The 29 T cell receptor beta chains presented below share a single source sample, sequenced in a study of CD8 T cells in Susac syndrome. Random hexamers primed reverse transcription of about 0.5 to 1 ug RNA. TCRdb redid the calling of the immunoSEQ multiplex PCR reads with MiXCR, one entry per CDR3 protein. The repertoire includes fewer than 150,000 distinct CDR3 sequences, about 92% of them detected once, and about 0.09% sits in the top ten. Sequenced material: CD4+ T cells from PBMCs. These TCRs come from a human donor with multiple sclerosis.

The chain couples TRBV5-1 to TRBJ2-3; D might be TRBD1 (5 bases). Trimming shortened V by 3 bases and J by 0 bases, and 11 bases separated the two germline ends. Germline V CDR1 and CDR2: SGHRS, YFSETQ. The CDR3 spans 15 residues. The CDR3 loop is CASSSSGISTDTQYF. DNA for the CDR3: TGCGCCAGCAGCTCCTCAGGGATCAGCACAGATACGCAGTATTTT.

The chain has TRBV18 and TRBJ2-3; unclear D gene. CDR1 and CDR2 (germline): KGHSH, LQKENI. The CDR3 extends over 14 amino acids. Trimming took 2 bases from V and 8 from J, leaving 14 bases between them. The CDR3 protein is CASSPGGQEGTQYF. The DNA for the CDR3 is TGTGCCAGCTCACCAGGTGGTCAGGAAGGTACGCAGTATTTT.

The CDR3 loop reads CASSPLGTVLNIQYF. The CDR3 nucleotides read TGTGCCAGCTCACCATTAGGGACAGTGTTAAACATTCAGTACTTC. The chain combines TRBV18 with TRBJ2-4, with 7 bases that match TRBD1. The CDR3 consists of 15 residues. Germline values: CDR1 KGHSH, CDR2 LQKENI. Trimming took 2 bases from V and 6 from J; bases not matched to a gene: 7. Full variable domain (rest looked up from reference TRBV18 and TRBJ2-4): NAGVMQNPRHLVRRRGQEARLRCSPMKGHSHVYWYRQLPEEGLKFMVYLQKENIIDESGMPKERFSAEFPKEGPSILRIQQVVRGDSAAYFCASSPLGTVLNIQYFGAGTRLSVL.

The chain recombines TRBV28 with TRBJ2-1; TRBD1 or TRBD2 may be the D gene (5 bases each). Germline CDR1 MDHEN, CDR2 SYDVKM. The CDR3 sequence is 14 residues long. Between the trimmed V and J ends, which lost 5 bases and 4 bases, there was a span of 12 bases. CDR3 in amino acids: CASSDSGQYNEQFF. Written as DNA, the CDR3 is TGTGCCAGCAGTGACTCGGGGCAATACAATGAGCAGTTCTTC.

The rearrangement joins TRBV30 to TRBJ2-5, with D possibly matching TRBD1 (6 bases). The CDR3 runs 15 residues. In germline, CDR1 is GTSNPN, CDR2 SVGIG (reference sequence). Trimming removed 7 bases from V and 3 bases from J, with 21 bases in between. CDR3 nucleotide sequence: TGTGCCTACCAACAGGGCGTTTCATCTGAAGAGACCCAGTACTTC. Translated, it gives CAYQQGVSSEETQYF. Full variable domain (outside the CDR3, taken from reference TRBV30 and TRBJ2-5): SQTIHQWPATLVQPVGSPLSLECTVEGTSNPNLYWYRQAAGRGLQLLFYSVGIGQISSEVPQNLSASRPQDRQFILSSKKLLLSDSGFYLCAYQQGVSSEETQYFGPGTRLLVL.

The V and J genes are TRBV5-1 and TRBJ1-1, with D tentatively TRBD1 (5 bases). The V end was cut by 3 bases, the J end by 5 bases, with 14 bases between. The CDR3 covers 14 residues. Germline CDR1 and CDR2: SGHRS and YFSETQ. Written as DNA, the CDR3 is TGCGCCAGCAGCTGGGTCGGGGGAGGAACTGAAGCTTTCTTT. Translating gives CASSWVGGGTEAFF.

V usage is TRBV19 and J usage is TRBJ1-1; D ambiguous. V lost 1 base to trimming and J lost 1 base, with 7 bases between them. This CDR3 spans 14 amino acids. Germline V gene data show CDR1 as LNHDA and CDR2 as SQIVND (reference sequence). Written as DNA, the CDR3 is TGTGCCAGTAGTATAGGTGTCGCGAACACTGAAGCTTTCTTT. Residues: CASSIGVANTEAFF. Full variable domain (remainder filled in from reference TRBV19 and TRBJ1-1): DGGITQSPKYLFRKEGQNVTLSCEQNLNHDAMYWYRQDPGQGLRLIYYSQIVNDFQKGDIAEGYSVSREKKESFPLTVTSAQKNPTAFYLCASSIGVANTEAFFGQGTRLTVV.

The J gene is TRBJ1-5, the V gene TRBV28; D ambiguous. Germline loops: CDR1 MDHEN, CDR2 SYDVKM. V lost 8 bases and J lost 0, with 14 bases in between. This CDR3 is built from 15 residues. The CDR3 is CASLWRTHSNQPQHF. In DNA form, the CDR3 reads TGTGCCAGCCTCTGGAGGACCCATAGCAATCAGCCCCAGCATTTT. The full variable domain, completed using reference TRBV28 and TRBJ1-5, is DVKVTQSSRYLVKRTGEKVFLECVQDMDHENMFWYRQDPGLGLRLIYFSYDVKMKEKGDIPEGYSVSREKKERFSLILESASTNQTSMYLCASLWRTHSNQPQHFGDGTRLSIL.

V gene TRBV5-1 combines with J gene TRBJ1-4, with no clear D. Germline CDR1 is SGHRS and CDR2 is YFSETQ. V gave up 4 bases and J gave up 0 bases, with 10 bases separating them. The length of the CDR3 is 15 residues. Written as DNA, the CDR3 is TGCGCCAGCAGCCCCCCGGATGCAACTAATGAAAAACTGTTTTTT. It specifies CASSPPDATNEKLFF.

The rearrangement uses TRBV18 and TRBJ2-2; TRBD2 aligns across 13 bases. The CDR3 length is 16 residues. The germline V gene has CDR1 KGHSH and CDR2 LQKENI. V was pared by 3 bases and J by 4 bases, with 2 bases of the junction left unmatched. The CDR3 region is CASSPGLAGITGELFF. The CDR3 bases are TGTGCCAGCTCACCGGGACTAGCGGGGATCACCGGGGAGCTGTTTTTT. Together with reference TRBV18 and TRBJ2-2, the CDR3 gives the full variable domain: NAGVMQNPRHLVRRRGQEARLRCSPMKGHSHVYWYRQLPEEGLKFMVYLQKENIIDESGMPKERFSAEFPKEGPSILRIQQVVRGDSAAYFCASSPGLAGITGELFFGEGSRLTVL.

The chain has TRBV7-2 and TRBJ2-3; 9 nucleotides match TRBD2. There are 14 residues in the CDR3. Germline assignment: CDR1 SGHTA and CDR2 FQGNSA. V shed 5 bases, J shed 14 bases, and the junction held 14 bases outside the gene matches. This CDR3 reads CASSNTVAGAAWYF. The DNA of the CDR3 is TGTGCCAGCAGCAATACCGTAGCGGGGGCAGCATGGTATTTT.

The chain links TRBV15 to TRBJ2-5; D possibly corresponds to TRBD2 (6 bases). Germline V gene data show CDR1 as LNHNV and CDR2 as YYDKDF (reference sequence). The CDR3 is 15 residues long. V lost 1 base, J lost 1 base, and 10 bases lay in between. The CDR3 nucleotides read TGTGCCACCAGCAGAGCGGCGGGAACCCAAGAGACCCAGTACTTC. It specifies CATSRAAGTQETQYF.

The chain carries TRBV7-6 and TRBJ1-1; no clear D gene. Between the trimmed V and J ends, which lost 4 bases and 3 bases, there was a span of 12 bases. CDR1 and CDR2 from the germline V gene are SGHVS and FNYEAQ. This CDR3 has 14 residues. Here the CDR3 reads CASSSPTSYTEAFF. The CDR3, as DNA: TGTGCCAGCAGCTCGCCGACATCCTACACTGAAGCTTTCTTT.

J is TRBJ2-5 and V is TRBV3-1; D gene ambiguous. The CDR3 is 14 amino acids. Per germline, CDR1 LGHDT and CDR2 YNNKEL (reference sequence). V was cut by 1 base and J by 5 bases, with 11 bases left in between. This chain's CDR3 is CASSQGAFGETQYF. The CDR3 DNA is TGTGCCAGCAGCCAAGGCGCATTTGGGGAGACCCAGTACTTC.

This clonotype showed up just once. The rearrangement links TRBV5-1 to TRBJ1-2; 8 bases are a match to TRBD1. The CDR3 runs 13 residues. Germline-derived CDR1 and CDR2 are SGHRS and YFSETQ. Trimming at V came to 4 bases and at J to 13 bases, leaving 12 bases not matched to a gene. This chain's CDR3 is CASSMTGEVRATF. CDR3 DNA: TGCGCCAGCAGCATGACAGGGGAGGTCCGTGCCACCTTC. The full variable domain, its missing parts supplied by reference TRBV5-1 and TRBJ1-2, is KAGVTQTPRYLIKTRGQQVTLSCSPISGHRSVSWYQQTPGQGLQFLFEYFSETQRNKGNFPGRFSGRQFSNSRSEMNVSTLELGDSALYLCASSMTGEVRATFGSGTRLTVV.

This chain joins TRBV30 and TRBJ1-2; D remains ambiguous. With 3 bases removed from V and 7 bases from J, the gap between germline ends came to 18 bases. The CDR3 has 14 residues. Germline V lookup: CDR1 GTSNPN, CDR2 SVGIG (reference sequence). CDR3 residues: CAWSPTNSGSGYTF. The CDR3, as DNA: TGTGCCTGGAGCCCTACAAATTCGGGGAGTGGCTACACCTTC.

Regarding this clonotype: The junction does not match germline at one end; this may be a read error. CDR3 nucleotide sequence: TGTGCTAGCAGCTTGAGGGTGGGCCAGGGGACAGATACGCAGTATTTT. It codes for CASSLRVGQGTDTQYF. The rearrangement uses TRBV7-7 and TRBJ2-3; TRBD1 might be the D (6 bases). The CDR3 has 16 residues. The germline V gene has CDR1 SSHAT and CDR2 FNYEAQ (reference sequence).

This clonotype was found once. CDR3 coding DNA: TGTGCCAGCAGCTTAGACCTTGCATCCTTTCAGTACTTC. It encodes CASSLDLASFQYF. The chain recombines TRBV7-2 with TRBJ2-4, with D unclear. Trimming took 1 base from V and 11 from J, leaving 12 bases between them. CDR1 and CDR2 (germline): SGHTA, FQGNSA. The CDR3 is 13 residues long.

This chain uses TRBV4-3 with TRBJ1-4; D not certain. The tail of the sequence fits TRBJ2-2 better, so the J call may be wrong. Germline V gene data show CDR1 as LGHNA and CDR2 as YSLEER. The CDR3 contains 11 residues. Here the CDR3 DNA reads TGCGCCAGCAGCCAAGCGGGGGAGCTGTTTTTT. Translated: CASSQAGELFF.

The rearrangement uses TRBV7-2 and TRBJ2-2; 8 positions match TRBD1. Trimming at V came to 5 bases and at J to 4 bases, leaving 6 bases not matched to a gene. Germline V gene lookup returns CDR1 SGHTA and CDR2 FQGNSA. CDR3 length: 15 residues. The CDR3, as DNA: TGTGCCAGCAGCCTCAGGGGGCGTATCACCGGGGAGCTGTTTTTT. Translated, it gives CASSLRGRITGELFF.

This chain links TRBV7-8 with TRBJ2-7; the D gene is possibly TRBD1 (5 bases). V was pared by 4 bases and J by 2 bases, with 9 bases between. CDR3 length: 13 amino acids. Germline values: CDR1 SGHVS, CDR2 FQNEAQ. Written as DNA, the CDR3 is TGTGCCAGCAGCTCCAGGGTCGCCTACGAGCAGTACTTC. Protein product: CASSSRVAYEQYF.

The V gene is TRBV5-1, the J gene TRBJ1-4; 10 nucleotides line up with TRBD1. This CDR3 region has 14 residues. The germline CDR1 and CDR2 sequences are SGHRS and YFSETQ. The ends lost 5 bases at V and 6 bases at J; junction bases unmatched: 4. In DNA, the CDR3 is TGCGCCAGCAGATCCGGGACAGGGGATGAAAAACTGTTTTTT. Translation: CASRSGTGDEKLFF.

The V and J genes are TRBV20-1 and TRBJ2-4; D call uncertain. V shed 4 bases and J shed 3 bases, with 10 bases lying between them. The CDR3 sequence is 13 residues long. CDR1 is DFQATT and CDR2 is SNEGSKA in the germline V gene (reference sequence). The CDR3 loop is CSAKSNSKNIQYF. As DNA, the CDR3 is TGCAGTGCTAAAAGTAACAGCAAAAACATTCAGTACTTC.

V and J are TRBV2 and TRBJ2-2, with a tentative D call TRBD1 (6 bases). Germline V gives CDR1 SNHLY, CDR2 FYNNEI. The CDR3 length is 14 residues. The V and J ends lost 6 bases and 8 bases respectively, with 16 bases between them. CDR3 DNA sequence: TGTGCCAGCAGAGACAGGAGATCACCGGGGGAGCTGTTTTTT. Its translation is CASRDRRSPGELFF.

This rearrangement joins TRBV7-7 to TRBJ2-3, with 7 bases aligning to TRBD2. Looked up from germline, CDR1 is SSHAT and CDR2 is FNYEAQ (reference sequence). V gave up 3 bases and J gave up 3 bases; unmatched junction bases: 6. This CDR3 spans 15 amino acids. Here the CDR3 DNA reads TGTGCCAGCAGCTTGGCCGGGACTACAACAGATACGCAGTATTTT. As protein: CASSLAGTTTDTQYF.

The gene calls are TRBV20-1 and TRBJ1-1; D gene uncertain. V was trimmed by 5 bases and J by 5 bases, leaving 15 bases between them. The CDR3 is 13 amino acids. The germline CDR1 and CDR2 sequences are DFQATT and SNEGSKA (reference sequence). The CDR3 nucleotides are TGCAGTGCTGTCGGGTCCTGGGGTACTGAAGCTTTCTTT. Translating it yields CSAVGSWGTEAFF.

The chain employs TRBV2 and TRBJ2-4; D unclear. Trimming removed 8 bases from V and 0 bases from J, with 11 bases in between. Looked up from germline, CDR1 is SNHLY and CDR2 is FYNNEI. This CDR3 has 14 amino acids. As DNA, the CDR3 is TGTGCCAGCTCCCCTCGGGTAGCCAAAAACATTCAGTACTTC. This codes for CASSPRVAKNIQYF.

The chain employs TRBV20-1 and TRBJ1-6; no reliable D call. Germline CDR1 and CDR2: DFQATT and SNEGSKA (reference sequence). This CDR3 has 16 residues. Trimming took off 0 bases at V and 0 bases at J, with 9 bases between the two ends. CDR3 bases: TGCAGTGCTAGAGATTCCGGGATCTCCTATAATTCACCCCTCCACTTT. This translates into CSARDSGISYNSPLHF.

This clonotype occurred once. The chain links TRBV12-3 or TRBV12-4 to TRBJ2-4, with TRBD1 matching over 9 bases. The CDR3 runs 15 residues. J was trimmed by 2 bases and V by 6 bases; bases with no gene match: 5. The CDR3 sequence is CASRETGGTKNIQYF. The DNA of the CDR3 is TGTGCCAGCAGGGAGACAGGGGGAACCAAAAACATTCAGTACTTC.